Listed here is a single T cell receptor beta chain. Its specificity is not known. Trimming took off 3 bases at V and 1 base at J, with 7 bases between the two ends. This CDR3 spans 15 amino acids. Germline assignment: CDR1 SNHLY and CDR2 FYNNEI. This entry is derived from a study of vaccination and CD4 T cells after COVID-19. Cultured CD4+ T-cell DNA underwent Oncomine TCR Beta short-read sequencing. TCRdb reprocessed the PCR reads via MiXCR and lists one record per CDR3 protein. The sample lists 15,000 or so distinct CDR3 sequences, 30% to 45% occurring once. Specified treatment: approximately nine-day PBMC culture with coronavirus spike peptide pools or control peptides (ViraFEST assay).

The rearrangement joins TRBV2 to TRBJ1-6; possibly TRBD1 for D (5 bases). Sequencing was performed on cultured CD4+ T cells from blood. This clonotype was sampled from a human donor with COVID-19. This CDR3 is CASSDWGSYNSPLHF. The DNA for the CDR3 is TGTGCCAGCAGTGACTGGGGGTCCTATAATTCACCCCTCCACTTT.